This T cell receptor (beta chain) came from a study of early T cells in non-severe SARS-CoV-2 infection (dated by TCRdb to about 2021). Study-wide context: Because TCR sequencing was done on bulk RNA from unsorted whole blood, the alpha and beta chains could not be paired. What the authors observed across the whole study: Matching against VDJdb was skewed toward anti-spike CD8 responses, likely underestimated virus-specific expansions, and missed private and CD4 specificities.

This clonotype has a handful of counts. The clone's antigen remains unknown. Per-base quality was not reported, and no clone a single base away is much larger than it. CDR1 and CDR2 are read off the germline V gene as LGHNA and YSLEER. For this chain, trimming is 4 bases at the V end and 2 bases at the J end, and the number of junction bases without a gene match is 5. The CDR3 numbers 14 residues from cysteine through phenylalanine. This entry keeps only the CDR3 DNA: 42 bases, framed from base 1. The study was a case-control design nested within a healthcare worker cohort in London, UK, with weekly nasopharyngeal swab PCR tests and blood sampling. Healthcare workers were recruited during the week of the UK lockdown, between 23 and 31 March 2020, and followed weekly for up to roughly 16 weeks. The library relied on 5' RACE. Sequencing was carried out with a NextSeq 500. To correct for sequencing error and PCR bias, the TCR library protocol tagged individual cDNA molecules with unique molecular identifiers. Sequencing covered both TCR alpha and beta chains, and within each sample the abundances of alpha and beta sequences were tightly co-correlated. The paper's processing steps were these. Decombinator V4 was used to perform V gene, J gene and CDR3 annotation of TCR sequences. TCRs were defined as expanded if a significant change between any two time points was detected under a Poisson model with p below 0.0001. TCR abundances were normalised to the total number of TCRs sequenced in each sample and reported as counts per million. TRAV1-2 paired with TRAJ12, TRAJ20 or TRAJ33 defined MAIT TCRs, while TRAV10 paired with TRAJ18 defined iNKT TCRs. A search of VDJdb, accessed on 1 November 2021, was run for TCRs annotated to CMV, EBV and SARS-CoV-2, with TCRs annotated for multiple antigens excluded. TCRdb passed the public sequencing reads through fastp at Q25 and MiXCR, retaining productive beta sequences. For every CDR3 protein sequence, its rows merge into one entry that carries the most common genes and DNA. The V and J calls, along with clone size, are taken from TCRdb and not from the paper's own processing. The sample table lists 30,000 or so distinct CDR3 sequences, 5.5% to 8% of them with a count of one. The ten largest clones represent less than 3% of the sample.

The sequence is built from TRBV4-3 and TRBJ2-7, with 7 junctional bases fitting TRBD1. The sample consisted of whole blood. This clonotype was obtained from an adult who was a healthcare worker with PCR-confirmed SARS-CoV-2 infection or an uninfected control (not recorded which). The nucleotide sequence reads TGCGCCAGCAGCCGAAACAGGGGAACCTACGAGCAGTACTTC. Its protein product is CASSRNRGTYEQYF.